The clone carrying this TCR beta chain was seen more than once but under ten times. The data are from a study of early T cells in non-severe SARS-CoV-2 infection. In TCRdb, the 5' RACE reads were re-called with MiXCR into one record per CDR3 protein. The sample records roughly 83,000 distinct CDR3 sequences, less than 15% being singletons. CDR1 and CDR2 (germline): KGHDR, SFDVKD. CDR3 length: 16 amino acids. Trimming took 3 bases from V and 0 from J, leaving 13 bases between them. The source was whole blood, collected at baseline. J is TRBJ1-2 and V is TRBV24-1, with D possibly matching TRBD1 (6 bases). The receptor's source is an adult who was a healthcare worker with PCR-confirmed SARS-CoV-2 infection or an uninfected control (not recorded which). The chain's CDR3 is CATSDHGRGPNYGYTF. The CDR3 DNA sequence: TGTGCCACCAGTGATCATGGACGGGGGCCTAACTATGGCTACACCTTC.